This is a list of T cell receptor beta chains from one sample in a study of tumor-infiltrating lymphocytes in primary liver carcinoma. TCRdb re-derived calls from the multiplex PCR reads in MiXCR, one entry per CDR3 protein. The repertoire holds 300,000 to 350,000 distinct CDR3 sequences, with almost 60% as singletons. Material for sequencing was peripheral blood. These receptors were obtained from a woman aged 25 to 39 with primary liver carcinoma and hepatitis B virus infection. CDR3s include the opening cysteine and the closing phenylalanine or tryptophan. A D gene is named only where the DNA matches it firmly. Not all rows give a size; the values are once, few, many and, for expanded clones, a class.

J gene,V gene,D gene,clone size,CDR3 protein,CDR3 DNA
TRBJ2-1,TRBV7-9,TRBD2,.,CASSLSGSYGNEQFF,TGTGCCAGCAGCTTGAGCGGGAGTTATGGCAATGAGCAGTTCTTC
TRBJ2-7,TRBV6-2/TRBV6-3,TRBD2,many,CASCSGRAYEQYF,TGTGCCAGCTGTAGCGGGAGGGCCTACGAGCAGTACTTC
TRBJ2-3,TRBV5-1,.,.,CASSLALLGGVTDTQYF,TGCGCCAGCAGCTTGGCCCTACTAGGGGGAGTTACAGATACGCAGTATTTT
TRBJ2-7,TRBV7-8,.,few,CASSLWGSRGEQYF,TGTGCCAGCAGCTTATGGGGCAGCCGGGGGGAGCAGTACTTC
TRBJ2-1,TRBV6-5,TRBD2,.,CATRTSDISNNVQFF,TGTGCCACCAGGACTAGCGACATCTCCAACAATGTGCAGTTCTTC
TRBJ1-2,TRBV6-5,.,many,CASSYTVGGNYGYTF,TGTGCCAGCAGTTACACCGTGGGGGGTAACTATGGCTACACCTTC
TRBJ1-5,TRBV11-2,.,.,CSSSTNGFVSNQPQHF,TGTTCCAGCAGCACGAACGGATTCGTTAGCAATCAGCCCCAGCATTTT
TRBJ1-1,TRBV4-1,.,few,CASSPRRGTEAFF,TGCGCCAGCAGCCCCCGTAGAGGTACTGAAGCTTTCTTT
TRBJ2-7,TRBV7-9,.,.,CASSLGGPLSYEQYF,TGTGCCAGCAGCTTAGGGGGGCCCCTGTCCTACGAGCAGTACTTC
TRBJ1-2,TRBV11-2,.,once,CASNLEQNLIYGYTF,TGTGCCAGCAACTTAGAACAGAACCTCATCTATGGCTACACCTTC
TRBJ1-5,TRBV28,.,many,CASSFEGRNNQPQHF,TGTGCCAGCAGTTTTGAGGGGCGGAACAATCAGCCCCAGCATTTT
TRBJ1-1,TRBV11-3,.,.,CTSSSRLGAMNTEAFF,TGTACCAGCAGCTCTAGATTGGGAGCGATGAACACTGAAGCTTTCTTT
TRBJ2-1,TRBV6-1,TRBD2,.,CVSSVKSGGYNEQFF,TGTGTCAGCAGTGTCAAGAGCGGGGGCTACAATGAGCAGTTCTTC
TRBJ1-1,TRBV12-3/TRBV12-4,.,.,CASSRGPSRGEAFF,TGTGCCAGCAGTAGGGGTCCTAGCCGGGGTGAAGCTTTCTTT
TRBJ2-7,TRBV11-2,TRBD2,.,CASSPPSGTSEQYF,TGTGCCAGCAGCCCTCCTTCAGGGACTAGCGAGCAGTACTTC
TRBJ1-2,TRBV12-3/TRBV12-4,.,.,CASSTQTDRNYGCTF,TGTGCCAGCAGTACCCAGACAGACAGAAACTATGGCTGCACCTTC
TRBJ1-1,TRBV4-1,.,.,CASSQNLVGGTEAFF,TGCGCCAGCAGCCAAAATCTGGTGGGCGGCACTGAAGCTTTCTTT
TRBJ2-1,TRBV4-3,.,.,CVSSQERSSEQFF,TGCGTCAGCAGCCAAGAGAGGTCCAGCGAGCAGTTCTTC
TRBJ2-7,TRBV4-1,.,.,CASSQVPPADSYEQYF,TGCGCCAGCAGCCAAGTCCCCCCAGCGGACTCCTACGAGCAGTACTTC
TRBJ2-7,TRBV6-2/TRBV6-3,.,many,CASSPGGVAQYF,TGTGCCAGCAGCCCAGGCGGAGTAGCGCAGTACTTC
TRBJ2-1,TRBV29-1,.,many,CSVVTGQSYNEQFF,TGCAGCGTAGTGACAGGACAGTCATACAATGAGCAGTTCTTC
TRBJ1-1,TRBV6-2/TRBV6-3,.,many,CASSYYTEAFF,TGTGCCAGCAGTTACTACACTGAAGCTTTCTTT
TRBJ2-4,TRBV6-5,.,.,CASSSGTPGRKNIQYF,TGTGCCAGCAGCTCAGGGACTCCAGGACGCAAAAACATTCAGTACTTC
TRBJ2-7,TRBV4-3,.,.,CASSQDYILSYEQYF,TGCGCCAGCAGCCAAGATTACATTCTCTCCTACGAGCAGTACTTC
TRBJ2-4,TRBV12-3/TRBV12-4,.,.,CVSTLGGARGIQYF,TGTGTCAGCACTTTAGGGGGGGCCCGGGGCATTCAATACTTC
TRBJ1-1,TRBV30,.,many,CAWTPGGVEAFF,TGTGCCTGGACCCCGGGAGGGGTCGAAGCTTTCTTT
TRBJ1-5,TRBV6-2/TRBV6-3,.,many,CASSIQANVRPQHF,TGTGCCAGCAGCATACAGGCGAACGTGAGGCCCCAGCATTTT
TRBJ1-4,TRBV5-6,.,few,CASSLGRVTVSEKLFF,TGTGCCAGCAGCTTGGGCAGGGTGACCGTTAGTGAAAAACTGTTTTTT
TRBJ1-1,TRBV29-1,.,many,CSVEGNWSEAFF,TGCAGCGTCGAGGGAAATTGGTCTGAAGCTTTCTTT
TRBJ2-3,TRBV5-5,.,.,CASSLDMFDSASTDTQYF,TGTGCCAGCAGCTTGGATATGTTCGACAGTGCTAGCACAGATACGCAGTATTTT
TRBJ2-3,TRBV7-8,.,.,CASSLPGGGLGDTQYF,TGTGCCAGCAGTTTACCAGGGGGAGGGCTAGGAGATACGCAGTATTTT
TRBJ2-4,TRBV6-2/TRBV6-3,TRBD2,.,CASSTSSGRLAKNIQYF,TGTGCCAGCAGTACCTCTAGCGGGAGGTTAGCCAAAAACATTCAGTACTTC
TRBJ2-3,TRBV6-2/TRBV6-3,TRBD1,few,CASRSWDRGRSPDTQYF,TGTGCCAGCAGATCATGGGACAGGGGTCGTAGTCCAGATACGCAGTATTTT
TRBJ1-2,TRBV4-3,.,.,CASSQNRDGSGYTF,TGCGCCAGCAGCCAAAACAGGGATGGGAGTGGCTACACCTTC
TRBJ1-3,TRBV5-6,.,.,CASSFTVGGNTIYF,TGTGCCAGCAGCTTTACCGTGGGCGGAAACACCATATATTTT
TRBJ2-3,TRBV4-1,.,many,CASSFMGGKDTQYF,TGCGCCAGCAGCTTCATGGGGGGAAAAGATACGCAGTATTTT
TRBJ1-6,TRBV11-2,.,.,CASNSQGGDSPLHF,TGTGCCAGCAACTCGCAGGGTGGAGATTCACCCCTCCACTTC
TRBJ1-1,TRBV6-6,.,.,CASIGRSPEAFF,TGTGCCAGCATAGGACGGTCCCCTGAAGCTTTCTTT
TRBJ2-7,TRBV12-3/TRBV12-4,TRBD2,.,CISTRNSGSEQYF,TGTATCAGCACCCGGAATAGCGGGAGCGAACAGTACTTC
TRBJ1-1,TRBV6-5,.,many,CASSPLTRNTEAFF,TGTGCCAGCAGTCCGCTGACCCGGAACACTGAAGCTTTCTTT
TRBJ2-1,TRBV11-2,.,many,CASSFYSYNEQFF,TGTGCCAGCAGCTTTTATTCCTACAATGAGCAGTTCTTC
TRBJ2-7,TRBV6-2/TRBV6-3,TRBD1,.,CASIQDRVLYEQYF,TGTGCCAGCATCCAGGACAGGGTGCTCTACGAGCAGTACTTC
TRBJ1-1,TRBV11-2,.,.,CASSSSGNIRNTEALF,TGTGCCAGCAGCTCCTCTGGCAATATCCGGAACACTGAAGCTTTATTT
TRBJ2-1,TRBV29-1,.,.,CSVEEGKGYNEQFF,TGCAGCGTTGAAGAGGGAAAGGGCTACAATGAGCAGTTCTTC
TRBJ1-1,TRBV29-1,.,many,CSAGTWNTEAFF,TGCAGCGCCGGGACGTGGAACACTGAAGCTTTCTTT
TRBJ2-3,TRBV7-9,.,few,CASSLALSRRATDTQYF,TGTGCCAGCAGCTTAGCCTTATCTAGGAGGGCCACAGATACGCAGTATTTT
TRBJ2-7,TRBV6-5,.,many,CASSSRTVPEQYF,TGTGCCAGCAGTTCCCGGACGGTACCGGAGCAGTACTTC
TRBJ2-1,TRBV12-3/TRBV12-4,.,few,CASRGLNSYNEQFF,TGTGCCAGCAGGGGACTTAACTCCTACAATGAGCAGTTCTTC
TRBJ2-1,TRBV12-3/TRBV12-4,.,.,CDNSFRYNEQFF,TGTGACAACAGTTTCCGCTACAATGAGCAGTTCTTC
TRBJ2-1,TRBV28,.,.,CASSHQEHNEQFF,TGTGCCAGCAGCCACCAGGAACACAATGAGCAGTTCTTC
TRBJ1-1,TRBV11-2,.,.,CASSLVGAAFF,TGTGCCAGCAGTTTAGTGGGTGCAGCTTTCTTT
TRBJ1-2,TRBV7-8,.,few,CASSLDGGPGGYTF,TGTGCCAGCAGCTTGGACGGGGGGCCCGGTGGCTACACCTTC
TRBJ2-1,TRBV10-1,.,.,CVSSDRNEQFF,TGCGTCAGCAGTGATAGGAATGAGCAGTTCTTC
TRBJ2-2,TRBV28,TRBD1,few,CASSSGQGETGELFF,TGTGCCAGCAGTTCGGGACAGGGGGAAACCGGGGAGCTGTTTTTT
TRBJ2-5,TRBV6-2/TRBV6-3,.,.,CASSFGGFGTQYF,TGTGCCAGCAGTTTTGGGGGATTTGGGACCCAGTACTTC
TRBJ1-2,TRBV13,TRBD1,.,CASSQRQGAHGYTF,TGTGCCAGCAGCCAACGACAGGGGGCCCATGGCTACACCTTC
TRBJ2-7,TRBV6-2/TRBV6-3,TRBD2,many,CASSSPLAGGAYEQYF,TGTGCCAGCAGTTCCCCCCTAGCGGGAGGGGCCTACGAGCAGTACTTC
TRBJ2-7,TRBV29-1,.,many,CSVVGIYEQYF,TGCAGCGTTGTAGGGATATACGAGCAGTACTTC
TRBJ2-7,TRBV4-1,.,.,CASGRGYGEQYF,TGCGCCAGCGGACGGGGGTACGGGGAGCAGTACTTC
TRBJ2-1,TRBV4-3,TRBD2,many,CASSQDLAGVFSEQFF,TGCGCCAGCAGCCAAGATTTAGCGGGAGTTTTTAGTGAGCAGTTCTTC